A selection of T cell receptor beta chains follows, all from one sample in a study of blood T cell repertoires in COVID-19. The repertoire was sequenced with immunoSEQ multiplex PCR; TCRdb's copy has only in-frame clones and lacks some. The repertoire includes approximately 26,000 clones, about 87% of them detected once, and 2.8% sits in the top ten. Input material: peripheral blood. Every receptor here comes from a human donor in a cohort sampled during active COVID-19. CDR3s include the opening cysteine and the closing phenylalanine or tryptophan. The order of the fields is V gene, D gene, clone size, J gene, CDR3 protein, CDR3 DNA. D genes are given only for firm matches. Not all rows give a size; the values are once, few, many and, for expanded clones, a class.

v_call: TRBV6-5
d_call: TRBD1
clone_size: .
j_call: TRBJ2-7
cdr3_aa: CASRRDRDNEQYF
cdr3_nt: TGTGCCAGCAGGCGGGACAGGGATAACGAGCAGTACTTC

v_call: TRBV3-1/TRBV3-2
d_call: TRBD2
clone_size: .
j_call: TRBJ2-2
cdr3_aa: CASSQDSGGSGTGELFF
cdr3_nt: TGTGCCAGCAGCCAAGATTCCGGCGGGAGTGGCACCGGGGAGCTGTTTTTT

v_call: TRBV5-1
d_call: TRBD1
clone_size: .
j_call: TRBJ2-7
cdr3_aa: CASSQTGTGFEQYF
cdr3_nt: TGCGCCAGCAGCCAAACAGGGACAGGGTTCGAGCAGTACTTC

v_call: TRBV30
d_call: .
clone_size: .
j_call: TRBJ1-1
cdr3_aa: CAWSGGVLNTEAFF
cdr3_nt: TGTGCCTGGAGTGGGGGAGTATTGAACACTGAAGCTTTCTTT

v_call: TRBV5-6
d_call: .
clone_size: .
j_call: TRBJ2-7
cdr3_aa: CASSIREGYEQYF
cdr3_nt: TGTGCCAGCAGCATCAGGGAAGGCTACGAGCAGTACTTC

v_call: TRBV3-1/TRBV3-2
d_call: .
clone_size: .
j_call: TRBJ1-5
cdr3_aa: CASSQDPSGYYSNQPQHF
cdr3_nt: TGTGCCAGCAGCCAAGATCCGTCGGGGTACTATAGCAATCAGCCCCAGCATTTT

v_call: TRBV7-9
d_call: .
clone_size: .
j_call: TRBJ1-1
cdr3_aa: CASSADTNTEAFF
cdr3_nt: TGTGCCAGCAGCGCAGACACCAACACTGAAGCTTTCTTT

v_call: TRBV2
d_call: TRBD1
clone_size: .
j_call: TRBJ2-1
cdr3_aa: CASIGQDYNEQFF
cdr3_nt: TGTGCCAGCATCGGACAGGACTACAATGAGCAGTTCTTC

v_call: TRBV4-2
d_call: TRBD2
clone_size: .
j_call: TRBJ2-2
cdr3_aa: CASSQTSPTGELFF
cdr3_nt: TGTGCCAGCAGCCAGACTAGCCCTACCGGGGAGCTGTTTTTT

v_call: TRBV11-2
d_call: .
clone_size: .
j_call: TRBJ2-2
cdr3_aa: CASSLVMGDATGELFF
cdr3_nt: TGTGCCAGCAGCTTAGTTATGGGAGACGCCACCGGGGAGCTGTTTTTT

v_call: TRBV5-1
d_call: TRBD2
clone_size: .
j_call: TRBJ2-3
cdr3_aa: CASSPGGALGGDTQYF
cdr3_nt: TGCGCCAGCAGCCCCGGGGGGGCGCTAGGGGGGGATACGCAGTATTTT

v_call: TRBV4-1
d_call: .
clone_size: .
j_call: TRBJ2-7
cdr3_aa: CASSQVSTYEQYF
cdr3_nt: TGCGCCAGCAGCCAAGTTTCAACCTACGAGCAGTACTTC

v_call: TRBV9
d_call: .
clone_size: .
j_call: TRBJ2-5
cdr3_aa: CASSPTENWETQYF
cdr3_nt: TGTGCCAGCAGCCCAACTGAGAATTGGGAGACCCAGTACTTC

v_call: TRBV10-2
d_call: .
clone_size: .
j_call: TRBJ2-3
cdr3_aa: CATKTGLSTDTQYF
cdr3_nt: TGCGCCACCAAAACAGGGCTTAGCACAGATACGCAGTATTTT

v_call: TRBV12-3/TRBV12-4
d_call: TRBD1
clone_size: .
j_call: TRBJ1-1
cdr3_aa: CASGQGSEAFF
cdr3_nt: TGTGCCAGCGGACAGGGCTCTGAAGCTTTCTTT

v_call: TRBV28
d_call: TRBD2
clone_size: .
j_call: TRBJ2-1
cdr3_aa: CASSIAGSYNEQFF
cdr3_nt: TGTGCCAGCAGTATAGCGGGTTCCTACAATGAGCAGTTCTTC

v_call: TRBV29-1
d_call: TRBD1
clone_size: .
j_call: TRBJ2-7
cdr3_aa: CSAVDRVDYEQYF
cdr3_nt: TGCAGCGCTGTGGACAGGGTCGATTACGAGCAGTACTTC

v_call: TRBV20-1
d_call: .
clone_size: .
j_call: TRBJ1-4
cdr3_aa: CSASSGAANEKLFF
cdr3_nt: TGCAGTGCTAGTTCAGGGGCAGCTAATGAAAAACTGTTTTTT

v_call: TRBV30
d_call: .
clone_size: .
j_call: TRBJ2-7
cdr3_aa: CAWSVNEQYF
cdr3_nt: TGTGCCTGGAGTGTCAACGAGCAGTACTTC

v_call: TRBV18
d_call: .
clone_size: few
j_call: TRBJ2-2
cdr3_aa: CASSPRAGKDTGELFF
cdr3_nt: TGTGCCAGCTCACCACGGGCAGGGAAGGACACCGGGGAGCTGTTTTTT

v_call: TRBV19
d_call: TRBD2
clone_size: .
j_call: TRBJ2-7
cdr3_aa: CASSQTSGGMYEQYF
cdr3_nt: TGTGCCAGTAGTCAGACTAGCGGGGGGATGTACGAGCAGTACTTC

v_call: TRBV6-6
d_call: .
clone_size: once
j_call: TRBJ1-2
cdr3_aa: CASSFAGQPNYGYTF
cdr3_nt: TGTGCCAGCAGTTTCGCAGGACAACCAAACTATGGCTACACCTTC

v_call: TRBV19
d_call: .
clone_size: .
j_call: TRBJ1-4
cdr3_aa: CASSINRIVNEKLFF
cdr3_nt: TGTGCCAGTAGTATAAACAGGATCGTTAATGAAAAACTGTTTTTT

v_call: TRBV28
d_call: TRBD1
clone_size: .
j_call: TRBJ1-1
cdr3_aa: CASSLGTGESGAFF
cdr3_nt: TGTGCCAGCAGTTTAGGGACAGGGGAGAGTGGGGCTTTCTTT

v_call: TRBV5-8
d_call: TRBD2
clone_size: .
j_call: TRBJ2-5
cdr3_aa: CASSSGTSGRVETQYF
cdr3_nt: TGTGCCAGCAGCTCGGGGACTAGCGGGAGGGTGGAGACCCAGTACTTC

v_call: TRBV27
d_call: .
clone_size: .
j_call: TRBJ2-7
cdr3_aa: CASGEYEQYF
cdr3_nt: TGTGCCAGTGGGGAGTACGAGCAGTACTTC

v_call: TRBV6-5
d_call: TRBD2
clone_size: .
j_call: TRBJ2-5
cdr3_aa: CASGLAGSQETQYF
cdr3_nt: TGTGCCAGCGGTCTAGCGGGGTCCCAAGAGACCCAGTACTTC

v_call: TRBV5-1
d_call: TRBD1
clone_size: .
j_call: TRBJ2-3
cdr3_aa: CASSLGDRDTDTQYF
cdr3_nt: TGCGCCAGCAGCTTGGGGGACAGGGACACAGATACGCAGTATTTT

v_call: TRBV4-1
d_call: .
clone_size: .
j_call: TRBJ2-7
cdr3_aa: CASSLYYSSDYEQYF
cdr3_nt: TGCGCCAGCAGCCTCTATTACTCATCCGACTACGAGCAGTACTTC

v_call: TRBV2
d_call: .
clone_size: .
j_call: TRBJ2-2
cdr3_aa: CASRRDSNTGELFF
cdr3_nt: TGTGCCAGCAGGCGGGACAGCAACACCGGGGAGCTGTTTTTT

v_call: TRBV2
d_call: .
clone_size: .
j_call: TRBJ2-7
cdr3_aa: CASWPGGINYEQYF
cdr3_nt: TGTGCCAGCTGGCCCGGCGGAATTAACTACGAGCAGTACTTC

v_call: TRBV7-6
d_call: .
clone_size: .
j_call: TRBJ2-5
cdr3_aa: CASSLGPGETQYF
cdr3_nt: TGTGCCAGCAGCCTAGGACCAGGGGAGACCCAGTACTTC

v_call: TRBV11-2
d_call: TRBD1
clone_size: .
j_call: TRBJ1-3
cdr3_aa: CASSLGQGASGNTIYF
cdr3_nt: TGTGCCAGCAGCTTAGGACAGGGGGCATCTGGAAACACCATATATTTT

v_call: TRBV14
d_call: TRBD1
clone_size: .
j_call: TRBJ2-6
cdr3_aa: CASKPGQPLSGANVLTF
cdr3_nt: TGTGCCAGCAAACCGGGACAGCCCCTCTCTGGGGCCAACGTCCTGACTTTC

v_call: TRBV6-6
d_call: .
clone_size: .
j_call: TRBJ1-2
cdr3_aa: CASSYAKKQGTRGYTF
cdr3_nt: TGTGCCAGCAGTTATGCCAAGAAACAGGGCACTAGGGGCTACACCTTC

v_call: TRBV7-2
d_call: .
clone_size: once
j_call: TRBJ1-2
cdr3_aa: CASRGGLYGYTF
cdr3_nt: TGTGCCAGCCGGGGGGGCCTCTATGGCTACACCTTC

v_call: TRBV10-2
d_call: .
clone_size: .
j_call: TRBJ1-5
cdr3_aa: CASSGQGNQPQHF
cdr3_nt: TGCGCCAGCAGTGGGCAGGGCAATCAGCCCCAGCATTTT

v_call: TRBV5-1
d_call: TRBD1
clone_size: .
j_call: TRBJ2-7
cdr3_aa: CASSPGQGAYEQYF
cdr3_nt: TGCGCCAGCAGCCCGGGACAGGGGGCCTACGAGCAGTACTTC

v_call: TRBV5-3
d_call: .
clone_size: .
j_call: TRBJ2-1
cdr3_aa: CARSVDIGGPSYNEQFF
cdr3_nt: TGTGCCAGAAGCGTTGATATAGGGGGTCCTTCCTACAATGAGCAGTTCTTC